Listed below are T cell receptor beta chains from one sample, sequenced in a study of PD-L1 blockade in urothelial cancer. TCRdb's copy holds only in-frame clones and misses some; the assay was immunoSEQ multiplex PCR. The sample has 29,000 or so clones, approximately 80% seen once. This material consisted of PBMCs, taken around atezolizumab (anti-PD-L1) treatment. These receptors came from a man between 70 and 80 years old with urothelial cancer. Each CDR3 is given with its conserved first and last residue. Fields, in order: clone size, D gene, V gene, J gene, CDR3 DNA, CDR3 protein. A D gene is named only where the DNA matches it firmly. Some rows have no size entry. The others give once, few or many, or a class for an expanded clone.

.	TRBD1	TRBV10-2	TRBJ2-7	TGCGCCAGCAGGACCGGGACAGGGGTCTACGAGCAGTACTTC	CASRTGTGVYEQYF
.	.	TRBV7-2	TRBJ2-1	TGTGCCAGCAGCTTAGCGAAGTATACAGAGCAGTTCTTC	CASSLAKYTEQFF
.	TRBD2	TRBV27	TRBJ2-3	TGTGCCAGCAGCCGACTAGCGTATGGGAGCACAGATACGCAGTATTTT	CASSRLAYGSTDTQYF
.	TRBD1	TRBV19	TRBJ2-4	TGTGCCAGTAGGGGGACAGGGGCTGACATTCAGTACTTC	CASRGTGADIQYF
.	.	TRBV28	TRBJ2-7	TGTGCCAGCAGTGAACAGGAAACCTACGAGCAGTACTTC	CASSEQETYEQYF
few	.	TRBV20-1	TRBJ1-2	TGCAGTGCCACCAGGGACACCGGCTACACCTTC	CSATRDTGYTF
.	TRBD1	TRBV6-5	TRBJ2-5	TGTGCCGTTAAGGACAGGGGGCAGAAGGAGACCCAGTACTTC	CAVKDRGQKETQYF
.	.	TRBV2	TRBJ2-5	TGTGCCAGCAGTGAAGGGACAGAGGGAGAGACCCAGTACTTC	CASSEGTEGETQYF
.	TRBD2	TRBV18	TRBJ2-7	TGTGCCAGCTCTCCCCCCGGGGGGCTAGCGGGTGGCGAGCAGTACTTC	CASSPPGGLAGGEQYF
.	.	TRBV2	TRBJ2-2	TGTGCCAGCAGCGTCCAGGGGATGGGAAGGGAGCTGTTTTTT	CASSVQGMGRELFF
.	TRBD2	TRBV5-4	TRBJ2-7	TGTGCCAGCAGCAAGGGAGGGACTAGCGGGAGTTACGAGCAGTACTTC	CASSKGGTSGSYEQYF
.	.	TRBV6-1	TRBJ2-7	TGTGCCACTAAACAGGGATTGACCTACGAGCAGTACTTC	CATKQGLTYEQYF
.	.	TRBV5-6	TRBJ2-7	TGTGCCAGCAGTCCGACGGGGTTCTACGAGCAGTACTTC	CASSPTGFYEQYF
.	.	TRBV15	TRBJ1-1	TGTGCCACCAGTCTGGACAGACTGAACACTGAAGCTTTCTTT	CATSLDRLNTEAFF
.	.	TRBV5-1	TRBJ2-3	TGCGCCAGCAGCTTGGTAGGAGGCCTCTCAGATACGCAGTATTTT	CASSLVGGLSDTQYF
once	TRBD1	TRBV6-6	TRBJ1-2	TGTGCCAGCAGACCGGACAGGTACGATGGCTACACCTTC	CASRPDRYDGYTF
.	TRBD1	TRBV15	TRBJ1-4	TGTGCCACCAGCAGAGAAGGGAACAGGGGAGTTTATGAAAAACTGTTTTTT	CATSREGNRGVYEKLFF
.	.	TRBV5-1	TRBJ1-1	TGCGCCAGCAGCCTAGTTCAGGGGCCCACTGAAGCTTTCTTT	CASSLVQGPTEAFF
.	.	TRBV13	TRBJ1-5	TGTGCCAGCAGTAACACACGGGGGGGCGAACAGCCCCAGCATTTT	CASSNTRGGEQPQHF
.	.	TRBV5-1	TRBJ2-7	TGCGCCAGCAGCTTGGAGAGGGACGAGCAGTACTTC	CASSLERDEQYF
.	TRBD2	TRBV15	TRBJ2-3	TGTGCCACCAGCCCTAGCGGGGGGGTTGTGGCGACAGATACGCAGTATTTT	CATSPSGGVVATDTQYF
.	.	TRBV5-1	TRBJ1-2	TGCGCCAGCAGCCCTGGGCGACAGGAGGATGGCTACACCTTC	CASSPGRQEDGYTF
once	.	TRBV11-2	TRBJ2-7	TGTGCCAGCAGCTTCGGGGGTGAGGCTTTCGAGCAGTACTTC	CASSFGGEAFEQYF
.	TRBD2	TRBV28	TRBJ2-5	TGTGCCAGCAGTACTAGCGGGGGGGCTATGGAGACCCAGTACTTC	CASSTSGGAMETQYF
.	.	TRBV19	TRBJ2-2	TGTGCCAGTAGTATAGATCCCGGACAAACTGTCCTGAACACCGGGGAGCTGTTTTTT	CASSIDPGQTVLNTGELFF
.	TRBD1	TRBV11-2	TRBJ2-6	TGTGCCAGCAGCTGGGACAGGGGGCGAAGCTCTGGGGCCAACGTCCTGACTTTC	CASSWDRGRSSGANVLTF
few	.	TRBV6-6	TRBJ2-3	TGTGCCAGCCCCCCCACCACTTATGAGATAGATACGCAGTATTTT	CASPPTTYEIDTQYF